Listed here are 18 T cell receptor beta chains from one sample, sequenced in a study of blood T cell repertoires in COVID-19. Assay used: immunoSEQ multiplex PCR; TCRdb lists only in-frame clones, some missing. The sample has approximately 300,000 clones, under 90% seen once. Input material: PBMCs or T cells enriched from blood (not recorded which). All receptors derive from a young woman who had recovered from COVID-19.

This clone was seen only a few times. The chain uses TRBV29-1 and TRBJ1-2, with no clear D. The length of the CDR3 is 10 residues. The germline V gene has CDR1 SQVTM and CDR2 ANQGSEA. V lost 3 bases, J lost 5 bases, and 4 bases lay in between. The CDR3 DNA sequence: TGCAGCGTTGACCATTATGGCTACACCTTC. Translation: CSVDHYGYTF.

The DNA of the CDR3 is TGTGCCAGCAGCCCCCCGCCGGGGGGCATGGGGGTAACAGATACGCAGTATTTT. It is translated as CASSPPPGGMGVTDTQYF. The J gene is TRBJ2-3, the V gene TRBV9; D may be TRBD2 (7 bases). Germline CDR1 is SGDLS and CDR2 is YYNGEE. V shed 4 bases and J shed 3 bases, with 24 bases lying between them. This CDR3 is built from 18 residues.

V usage is TRBV7-9 and J usage is TRBJ1-2; D remains ambiguous. The V gene lost 5 bases and the J gene lost 4 bases, with 14 bases spanning the gap. The CDR3 loop spans 14 amino acids. Germline CDR1 reads SEHNR; CDR2 reads FQNEAQ (reference sequence). CDR3 in amino acids: CASSPAGGAYGYTF. The CDR3 DNA reads TGTGCCAGCAGCCCTGCAGGAGGCGCCTATGGCTACACCTTC.

This clone was seen once. CDR3 sequence: CASRGGTGGFYGYTF. CDR3 DNA sequence: TGTGCCAGCAGGGGTGGGACAGGGGGATTTTATGGCTACACCTTC. The chain recombines TRBV6-5 with TRBJ1-2, with 11 bases that match TRBD1. This CDR3 contains 15 residues. J gave up 5 bases and V 6 bases, and 8 bases lay outside the gene matches. CDR1 is MNHEY and CDR2 is SVGAGI in the germline V gene.

CDR3 loop: CASSLHGLAGAETQYF. CDR3 bases: TGTGCCAGCAGCCTACACGGCCTAGCGGGAGCAGAGACCCAGTACTTC. The chain combines TRBV9 with TRBJ2-5; 10 bases align to TRBD2. Germline assignment: CDR1 SGDLS and CDR2 YYNGEE. CDR3 length equals 16 residues. Trimming removed 4 bases from V and 4 bases from J; junction bases left unmatched: 10.

The chain employs TRBV19 and TRBJ1-1; D unclear. CDR1 is LNHDA and CDR2 is SQIVND in the germline V gene (reference sequence). This CDR3 is built from 14 residues. The V gene lost 5 bases and the J gene lost 2 bases, with 12 bases spanning the gap. CDR3 in amino acids: CASSPSRVNTEAFF. The CDR3 DNA follows: TGTGCCAGTAGTCCCTCGCGGGTAAACACTGAAGCTTTCTTT.

The chain employs TRBV29-1 and TRBJ2-2, with a weak D call TRBD1 (6 bases). The V gene lost 7 bases and the J gene lost 1 base, with 13 bases spanning the gap. The CDR3 sequence is 14 residues long. Germline values: CDR1 SQVTM, CDR2 ANQGSEA. CDR3 nucleotides: TGCAGCGCCCTTGGACAGCAGAACACCGGGGAGCTGTTTTTT. Its translation is CSALGQQNTGELFF.

The rearrangement links TRBV3-1 (or the pseudogene TRBV3-2) to TRBJ2-2; TRBD2 matches 7 bases. V lost 7 bases, J lost 4 bases, and 12 bases stayed unmatched. CDR3 length: 16 residues. CDR1 LGHDT and CDR2 YNNKEL come from the germline V gene (reference sequence). This CDR3 is CASTQAGGGSTGELFF. The CDR3 DNA reads as TGTGCCAGCACCCAGGCTGGGGGGGGGAGCACCGGGGAGCTGTTTTTT.

The chain is built from TRBV7-9 and TRBJ2-2, with D perhaps matching TRBD1 (6 bases). Trimming took 6 bases from V and 7 from J, leaving 18 bases between them. The CDR3 is 15 amino acids. Germline loops: CDR1 SEHNR, CDR2 FQNEAQ (reference sequence). Written as DNA, the CDR3 is TGTGCCAGCAGATTTAGCTCCAGGGGAGTCGGGGAGCTGTTTTTT. Protein sequence: CASRFSSRGVGELFF.

This chain connects TRBV28 to TRBJ2-3; 8 positions agree with TRBD2. Germline CDR1 and CDR2: MDHEN and SYDVKM. This CDR3 comprises 15 residues. V dropped 3 bases and J dropped 6; count of bases not matched to a gene: 8. CDR3: CASSFPAGGYDTQYF. CDR3 bases: TGTGCCAGCAGTTTCCCCGCGGGGGGCTACGATACGCAGTATTTT.

V and J are TRBV9 and TRBJ2-7, with 16 nucleotides matching TRBD2. Germline lookup yields CDR1 SGDLS and CDR2 YYNGEE. The length of the CDR3 is 15 residues. The CDR3 sequence: CASSVWGTSGRDALV. The CDR3 nucleotides read TGTGCCAGCAGCGTCTGGGGGACTAGCGGGAGGGACGCCTTGGTC.

The V and J genes are TRBV5-1 and TRBJ2-5, with a weak D call TRBD1 (6 bases). The germline V gene has CDR1 SGHRS and CDR2 YFSETQ. CDR3 size: 12 residues. V gave up 4 bases and J gave up 7 bases, with 11 bases separating them. The CDR3 bases are TGCGCCAGCAGCGGGGGCCCGCGGACCCAGTACTTC. This gives the protein CASSGGPRTQYF.

This chain uses TRBV7-2 with TRBJ2-3, with TRBD2 identical over 7 bases. Germline CDR1 is SGHTA and CDR2 is FQGNSA. The CDR3 extends over 16 amino acids. The trim removed 9 bases at V and 3 bases at J, leaving 15 bases unmatched. CDR3 amino acids: CASRKGSGTRTDTQYF. In DNA form, the CDR3 reads TGTGCCAGTAGGAAGGGGAGCGGGACCAGGACAGATACGCAGTATTTT. Together with reference TRBV7-2 and TRBJ2-3, the CDR3 gives the full variable domain: GAGVSQSPSNKVTEKGKDVELRCDPISGHTALYWYRQSLGQGLEFLIYFQGNSAPDKSGLPSDRFSAERTGGSVSTLTIQRTQQEDSAVYLCASRKGSGTRTDTQYFGPGTRLTVL.

The CDR3 region is CATSYRAGTEAFF. The CDR3 nucleotides read TGTGCCACATCTTACAGGGCTGGCACTGAAGCTTTCTTT. This chain connects TRBV6-4 to TRBJ1-1; a weak D match, TRBD1 (6 bases). V was shortened by 10 bases and J by 4 bases, with 16 bases between the two germline ends. Germline loops: CDR1 MRHNA, CDR2 SNTAGT. The CDR3 consists of 13 residues.

The chain carries TRBV27 and TRBJ1-2; D might be TRBD1 (6 bases). V lost 4 bases and J 0 bases, leaving 21 bases between the germline ends. Germline V lookup: CDR1 MNHEY, CDR2 SMNVEV (reference sequence). The CDR3 length is 18 residues. CDR3 residues: CASSSRLVRGFANYGYTF. DNA for the CDR3: TGTGCCAGCAGTTCCCGCTTGGTCAGGGGATTCGCTAACTATGGCTACACCTTC.

The genes are TRBV28 and TRBJ2-2; no firm D call. This CDR3 has 11 amino acids. Germline V gene lookup returns CDR1 MDHEN and CDR2 SYDVKM. V lost 3 bases and J 7 bases, leaving 3 bases between the germline ends. CDR3 DNA sequence: TGTGCCAGCAGTTTTCGCGGGGAGCTGTTTTTT. Its translation: CASSFRGELFF.

The rearrangement joins TRBV7-9 to TRBJ1-4; D ambiguous. The germline V gene encodes CDR1 SEHNR and CDR2 FQNEAQ (reference sequence). The V gene lost 6 bases and the J gene lost 6 bases, with 14 bases spanning the gap. The CDR3 sequence is 14 residues long. CDR3 sequence reads: CASRPQLPDEKLFF. The CDR3 DNA reads as TGTGCCAGCAGACCCCAATTACCAGATGAAAAACTGTTTTTT.

This sequence joins TRBV29-1 and TRBJ2-3, with D possibly TRBD1 on 6 matching bases. This CDR3 spans 14 amino acids. The ends were cut back, 7 bases at V and 4 bases at J, with 18 bases in the middle. Per the germline V gene, CDR1 is SQVTM and CDR2 is ANQGSEA. CDR3 in DNA: TGCAGCGCTTCTACAGGGATCCTCGCAGATACGCAGTATTTT. Encoded protein: CSASTGILADTQYF.